These 8 T cell receptor beta chains came from one sample sequenced in a study of memory CD4+ T cells and cytomegalovirus serostatus. The sort gate was single viable CD3+CD4+CD8-CD45RO+ cells for memory CD4+ T cells. Clones were sequenced by immunoSEQ multiplex PCR, and TCRdb holds only the in-frame ones, with some missing. The repertoire holds over 40,000 clones, with around 75% as singletons. The material sequenced was memory CD4+ T cells from blood. These receptors were taken from an adult in good health and CMV-seronegative.

The chain combines TRBV6-1 with TRBJ1-5, with a tentative D call TRBD1 (5 bases). Looked up from germline, CDR1 is MNHNS and CDR2 is SASEGT. Trimming took 5 bases from V and 4 from J, leaving 12 bases between them. The CDR3 contains 14 residues. Here the CDR3 reads CASSSIQGNQPQHF. CDR3 DNA sequence: TGTGCCAGCAGTTCCATTCAGGGAAATCAGCCCCAGCATTTT.

The CDR3 protein is CASSQHRASWATQYF. For the CDR3, the DNA is TGTGCCAGCAGCCAACACAGGGCGAGTTGGGCGACCCAGTACTTC. J is TRBJ2-5 and V is TRBV7-9; the D gene is possibly TRBD1 (6 bases). The CDR3 has 15 residues. In germline, CDR1 is SEHNR, CDR2 FQNEAQ (reference sequence). Trimming took 5 bases from V and 7 from J, leaving 20 bases between them.

The sample holds one count of this clone. The V and J genes are TRBV7-9 and TRBJ1-2; D is possibly TRBD1 (5 bases). Trimming pared 3 bases from V and 5 bases from J, leaving 19 bases between. The CDR3 loop spans 16 amino acids. Per germline, CDR1 SEHNR and CDR2 FQNEAQ (reference sequence). CDR3 nucleotides: TGTGCCAGCAGCTTTATCGACCAGCGGGACGGTTATGGCTACACCTTC. As protein: CASSFIDQRDGYGYTF.

V and J are TRBV7-8 and TRBJ2-1, with D hard to call. Germline V gene data show CDR1 as SGHVS and CDR2 as FQNEAQ. Trimming removed 2 bases at V and 7 bases at J, with 9 bases between. CDR3 length: 13 amino acids. CDR3 sequence: CASSLTVRNEQFF. The CDR3 DNA reads TGTGCCAGCAGCTTAACAGTTCGGAATGAGCAGTTCTTC.

The chain joins TRBV18 to TRBJ2-2, with D hard to call. Per germline, CDR1 KGHSH and CDR2 LQKENI. The CDR3 is 15 amino acids. V lost 6 bases and J lost 6, with 17 bases in between. The CDR3 reads CASSRATQSPGELFF. In nucleotides, the CDR3 is TGTGCCAGCTCCCGGGCAACGCAATCCCCCGGGGAGCTGTTTTTT.

This clone turned up a few times. The DNA of the CDR3 is TGCGCCAGCAGCTTGGAATTGGGAAACTATGGCTACACCTTC. It codes for CASSLELGNYGYTF. The chain couples TRBV5-1 to TRBJ1-2; no firm D call. V shed 0 bases and J shed 2 bases, with 8 bases lying between them. From germline, CDR1 is SGHRS and CDR2 YFSETQ. This CDR3 region has 14 residues.

The chain recombines TRBV7-6 with TRBJ2-3; either TRBD1 or TRBD2 may supply D (5 bases each). The germline V gene has CDR1 SGHVS and CDR2 FNYEAQ. This CDR3 region has 15 residues. V was cut by 5 bases and J by 7 bases, with 19 bases left in between. The CDR3 reads CASSENPGPGNTQYF. The CDR3 nucleotides read TGTGCCAGCAGCGAGAATCCGGGACCTGGGAATACGCAGTATTTT.

The chain combines TRBV30 with TRBJ1-5; the D is unclear. V lost 0 bases and J lost 9, with 12 bases in between. This CDR3 contains 13 residues. From germline, CDR1 is GTSNPN and CDR2 SVGIG (reference sequence). As DNA, the CDR3 is TGTGCCTGGAGTGTACACGGGGTTCCGCCCCAGCATTTT. Translated: CAWSVHGVPPQHF.